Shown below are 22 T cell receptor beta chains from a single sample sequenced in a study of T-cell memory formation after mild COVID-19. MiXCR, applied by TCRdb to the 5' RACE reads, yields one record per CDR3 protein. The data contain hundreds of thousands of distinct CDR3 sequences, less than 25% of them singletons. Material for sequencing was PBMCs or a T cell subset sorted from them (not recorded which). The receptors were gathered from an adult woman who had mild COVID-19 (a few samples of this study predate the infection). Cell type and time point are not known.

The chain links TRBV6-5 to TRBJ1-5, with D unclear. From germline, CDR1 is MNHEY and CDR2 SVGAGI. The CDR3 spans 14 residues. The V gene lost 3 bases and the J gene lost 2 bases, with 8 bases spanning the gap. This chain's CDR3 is CASSYVAGNQPQHF. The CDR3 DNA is TGTGCCAGCAGTTATGTTGCCGGCAATCAGCCCCAGCATTTT.

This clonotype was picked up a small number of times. CDR3 region: CASSLPGSYYEQYF. The CDR3 coding sequence is TGTGCCAGCAGCTTACCGGGATCCTACTACGAGCAGTACTTC. The chain uses TRBV7-9 and TRBJ2-7, with a weak D call TRBD2 (5 bases). V was cut by 2 bases and J by 3 bases, with 11 bases left in between. The germline V gene encodes CDR1 SEHNR and CDR2 FQNEAQ (reference sequence). CDR3 size: 14 residues.

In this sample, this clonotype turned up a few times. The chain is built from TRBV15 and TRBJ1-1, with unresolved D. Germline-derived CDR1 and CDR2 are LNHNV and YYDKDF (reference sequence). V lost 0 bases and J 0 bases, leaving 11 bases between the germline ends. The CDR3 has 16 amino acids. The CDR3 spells CATSRDGSWMNTEAFF. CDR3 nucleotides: TGTGCCACCAGCAGAGACGGGAGCTGGATGAACACTGAAGCTTTCTTT.

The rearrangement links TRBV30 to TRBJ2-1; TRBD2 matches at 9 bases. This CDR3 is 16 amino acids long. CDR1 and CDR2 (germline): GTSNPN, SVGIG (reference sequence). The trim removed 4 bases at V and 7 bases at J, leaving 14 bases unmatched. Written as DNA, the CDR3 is TGTGCCTGGAAAGCCGACCCGGGACTAGCCACAAATGAGCAGTTCTTC. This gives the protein CAWKADPGLATNEQFF.

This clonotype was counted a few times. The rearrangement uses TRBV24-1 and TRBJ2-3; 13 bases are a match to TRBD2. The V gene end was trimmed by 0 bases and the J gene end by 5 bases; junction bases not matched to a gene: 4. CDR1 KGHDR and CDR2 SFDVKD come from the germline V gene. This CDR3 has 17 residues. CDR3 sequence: CATSDLARTSGRDTQYF. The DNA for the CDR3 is TGTGCCACCAGTGATTTGGCAAGGACTAGCGGGAGAGATACGCAGTATTTT.

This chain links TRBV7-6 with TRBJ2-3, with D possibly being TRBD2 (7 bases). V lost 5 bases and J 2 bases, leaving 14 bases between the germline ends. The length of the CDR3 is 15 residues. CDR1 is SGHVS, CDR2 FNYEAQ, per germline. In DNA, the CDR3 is TGTGCCAGCAGCCAAACGGGGGGCCCCACAGATACGCAGTATTTT. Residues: CASSQTGGPTDTQYF.

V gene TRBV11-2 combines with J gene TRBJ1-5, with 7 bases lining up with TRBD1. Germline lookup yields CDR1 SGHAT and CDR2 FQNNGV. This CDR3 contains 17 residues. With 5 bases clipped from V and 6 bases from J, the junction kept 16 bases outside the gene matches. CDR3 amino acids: CASSEVGRGLQGQPQHF. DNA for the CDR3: TGTGCCAGCAGCGAAGTCGGTAGGGGGCTTCAAGGTCAGCCCCAGCATTTT.

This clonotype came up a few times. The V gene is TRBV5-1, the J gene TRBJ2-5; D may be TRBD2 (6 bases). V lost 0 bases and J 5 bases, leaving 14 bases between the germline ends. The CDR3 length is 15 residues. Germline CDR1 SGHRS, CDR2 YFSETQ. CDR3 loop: CASSLDWGAGETQYF. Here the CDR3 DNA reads TGCGCCAGCAGCTTGGATTGGGGCGCGGGGGAGACCCAGTACTTC.

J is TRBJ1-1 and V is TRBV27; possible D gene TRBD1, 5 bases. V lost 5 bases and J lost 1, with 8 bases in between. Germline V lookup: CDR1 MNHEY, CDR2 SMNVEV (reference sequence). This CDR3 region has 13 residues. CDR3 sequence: CASSIGGNTEAFF. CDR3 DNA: TGTGCCAGCAGTATCGGGGGGAACACTGAAGCTTTCTTT.

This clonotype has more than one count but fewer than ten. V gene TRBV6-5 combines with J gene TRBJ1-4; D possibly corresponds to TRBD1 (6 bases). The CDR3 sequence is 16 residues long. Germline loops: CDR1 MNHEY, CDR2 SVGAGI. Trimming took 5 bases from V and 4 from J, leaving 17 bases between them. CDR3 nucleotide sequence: TGTGCCAGCAGTCAGCATAACAGGGCGTTTAATGAAAAACTGTTTTTT. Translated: CASSQHNRAFNEKLFF.

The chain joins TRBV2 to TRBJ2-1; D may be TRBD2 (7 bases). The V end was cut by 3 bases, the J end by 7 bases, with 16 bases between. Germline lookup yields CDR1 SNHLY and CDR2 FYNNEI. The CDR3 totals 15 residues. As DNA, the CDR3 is TGTGCCAGCAGTGAGGAGGGGGGAGGGCCAAATGAGCAGTTCTTC. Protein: CASSEEGGGPNEQFF.

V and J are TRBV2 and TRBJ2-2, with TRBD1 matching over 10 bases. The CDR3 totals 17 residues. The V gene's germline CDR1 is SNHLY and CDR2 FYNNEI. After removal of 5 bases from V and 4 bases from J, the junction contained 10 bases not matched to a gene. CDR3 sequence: CASSQPGTGDLTGELFF. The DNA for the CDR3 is TGTGCCAGCAGTCAACCCGGGACAGGGGACCTCACCGGGGAGCTGTTTTTT.

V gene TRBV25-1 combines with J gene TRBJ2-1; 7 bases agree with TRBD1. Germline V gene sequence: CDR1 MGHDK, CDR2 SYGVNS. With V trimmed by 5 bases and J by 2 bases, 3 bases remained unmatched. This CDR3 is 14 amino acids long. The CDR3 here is CASSKGTAYNEQFF. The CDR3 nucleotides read TGTGCCAGCAGTAAAGGGACAGCCTACAATGAGCAGTTCTTC.

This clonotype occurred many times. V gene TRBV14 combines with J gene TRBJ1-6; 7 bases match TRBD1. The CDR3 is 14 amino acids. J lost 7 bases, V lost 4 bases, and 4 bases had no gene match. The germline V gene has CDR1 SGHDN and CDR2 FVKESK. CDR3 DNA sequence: TGTGCCAGCAGCCGGGACAGAGGAAATTCACCCCTCCACTTT. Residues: CASSRDRGNSPLHF.

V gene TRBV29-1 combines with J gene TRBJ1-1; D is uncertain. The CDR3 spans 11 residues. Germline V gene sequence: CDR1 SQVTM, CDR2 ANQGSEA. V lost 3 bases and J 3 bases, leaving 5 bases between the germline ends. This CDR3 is CSVEDYTEAFF. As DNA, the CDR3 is TGCAGCGTTGAGGACTACACTGAAGCTTTCTTT.

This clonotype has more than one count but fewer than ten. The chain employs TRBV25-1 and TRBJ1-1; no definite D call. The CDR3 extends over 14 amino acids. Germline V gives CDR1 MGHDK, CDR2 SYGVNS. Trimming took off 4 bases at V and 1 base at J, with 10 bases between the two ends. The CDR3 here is CASSGTGKNTEAFF. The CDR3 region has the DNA TGTGCCAGCAGTGGGACGGGAAAGAACACTGAAGCTTTCTTT.

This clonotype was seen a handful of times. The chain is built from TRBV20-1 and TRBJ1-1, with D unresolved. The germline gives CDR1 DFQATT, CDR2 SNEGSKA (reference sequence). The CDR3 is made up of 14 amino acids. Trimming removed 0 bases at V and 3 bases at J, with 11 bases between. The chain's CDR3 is CSAREGYEYTEAFF. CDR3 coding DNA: TGCAGTGCTAGAGAGGGGTATGAGTACACTGAAGCTTTCTTT.

The CDR3, as DNA: TGTGCCAGCAGTTTGGTCAGGGCGGATGAGCAGTTCTTC. Residues: CASSLVRADEQFF. The genes are TRBV12-3 or TRBV12-4 and TRBJ2-1; maybe TRBD1 (5 bases). The CDR3 sequence is 13 residues long. The V and J ends lost 3 bases and 8 bases respectively, with 11 bases between them.

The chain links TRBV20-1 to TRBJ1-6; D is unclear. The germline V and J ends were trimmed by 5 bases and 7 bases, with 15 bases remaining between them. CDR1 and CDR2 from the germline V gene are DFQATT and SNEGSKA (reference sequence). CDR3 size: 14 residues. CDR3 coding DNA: TGCAGTGCTCGTAGGGATTTCGGCAATTCACCCCTCCACTTT. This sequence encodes CSARRDFGNSPLHF.

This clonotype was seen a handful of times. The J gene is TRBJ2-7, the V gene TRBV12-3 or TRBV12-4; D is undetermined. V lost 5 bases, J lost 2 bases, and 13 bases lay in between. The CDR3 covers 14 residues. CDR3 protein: CASSDPRAPYEQYF. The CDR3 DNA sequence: TGTGCCAGCAGTGACCCAAGGGCCCCCTACGAGCAGTACTTC.

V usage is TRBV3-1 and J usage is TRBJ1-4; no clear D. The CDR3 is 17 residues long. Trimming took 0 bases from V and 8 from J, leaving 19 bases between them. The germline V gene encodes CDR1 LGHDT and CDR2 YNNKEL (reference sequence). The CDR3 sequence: CASSQDGSPSGKEKLFF. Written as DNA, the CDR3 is TGTGCCAGCAGCCAAGATGGGTCACCATCGGGGAAGGAAAAACTGTTTTTT.

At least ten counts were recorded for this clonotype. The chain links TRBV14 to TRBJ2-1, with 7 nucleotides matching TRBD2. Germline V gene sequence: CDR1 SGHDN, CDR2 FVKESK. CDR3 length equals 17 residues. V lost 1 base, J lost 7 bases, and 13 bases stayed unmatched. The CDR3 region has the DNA TGTGCCAGCAGCCAAGTGGGAACTAGCGAGGTCGGGAATGAGCAGTTCTTC. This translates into CASSQVGTSEVGNEQFF.